The T cell receptor beta chain described here comes from a study of T cells after yellow fever vaccination. Study-wide background: For low cell numbers, libraries were made with SMART-Seq v4 Ultra Low Input. Study-level points and caveats: From the bulk population, abundant clonotypes could contaminate and appear within FACS-sorted repertoires. Boosting was followed by the reappearance of most primary-vaccination clones (about 96% CD4, more than 70% CD8).

This clonotype was seen a handful of times. As yet, its antigen is unknown. For TCR, cDNA came from 5'RACE template switching, which added a universal primer site and UMIs. One entry per CDR3 protein, called by TCRdb with MiXCR from the 5' RACE reads. The data contain about 320,000 distinct CDR3 sequences, roughly 7% of them seen just once; the ten biggest clones take up roughly a sixth. This CDR3 is built from 14 residues. J gave up 7 bases and V 4 bases, and 7 bases lay outside the gene matches. This sequence was found in a man between 18 and 29 years old who received the YFV17D yellow fever vaccine. V usage is TRBV12-3 or TRBV12-4 and J usage is TRBJ1-5, with TRBD1 identical over 7 bases. The sample in question was PBMCs, obtained 35 to 50 days after the first yellow fever vaccination. CDR3 in amino acids: CASSSQGEDQPQHF. The CDR3 nucleotides read TGTGCCAGCAGTTCCCAGGGGGAGGACCAGCCCCAGCATTTT.